The present TCR beta chain was sequenced within a study of CD8+ T cells in alopecia areata. Reverse transcription of extracted RNA yielded cDNA, which provided the sequencing template. Produced via immunoSEQ multiplex PCR; TCRdb's table is partial and in-frame only. Of about 190,000 clones in the sample, around 56% are singletons; the top ten hold roughly 0.7%. Only a few counts were recorded for this clone. The V gene lost 5 bases and the J gene lost 8 bases, with 10 bases spanning the gap. CDR1 and CDR2 (germline): DFQATT, SNEGSKA (reference sequence). CDR3 length equals 11 residues. Treatment defined: oral pan-JAK inhibitor, 5-10 mg twice daily. Isolation of CD4+ and CD8+ T cells from PBMCs was achieved by sorting.

The sequence was collected from a human donor with alopecia areata. Sequenced here: CD4+ T cells sorted from blood, sampled at week 4, from a patient treated with tofacitinib. The genes are TRBV20-1 and TRBJ2-4; no firm D call. The CDR3 spells CSAVIADIQYF. The CDR3 DNA is TGCAGTGCTGTTATCGCCGACATTCAGTACTTC.